This T cell receptor (beta chain) was profiled in a study of blood T cell repertoires in COVID-19. Study processing details: Counts of nucleated cells, estimated from reference gene primer amplification, were obtained. Profiled with immunoSEQ multiplex PCR; TCRdb holds only in-frame clones, not every one. V and J calls and clone size are as listed in that table; D and trimming were resolved from the DNA. Of over 350,000 clones listed, around 90% are singletons. The CDR3 is 15 residues long. Germline V gives CDR1 KGHSH, CDR2 LQKENI. The ends lost 3 bases at V and 2 bases at J; junction bases unmatched: 7.

The genes are TRBV18 and TRBJ2-7; the match to TRBD1 covers 7 bases. Sequenced: PBMCs or T cells enriched from blood (not recorded which). This sequence originates from a woman between 18 and 30 years old with acute COVID-19. The CDR3 sequence is CASSPPGQSPYEQYF. DNA of the CDR3: TGTGCCAGCTCACCCCCGGGACAGTCCCCCTACGAGCAGTACTTC.